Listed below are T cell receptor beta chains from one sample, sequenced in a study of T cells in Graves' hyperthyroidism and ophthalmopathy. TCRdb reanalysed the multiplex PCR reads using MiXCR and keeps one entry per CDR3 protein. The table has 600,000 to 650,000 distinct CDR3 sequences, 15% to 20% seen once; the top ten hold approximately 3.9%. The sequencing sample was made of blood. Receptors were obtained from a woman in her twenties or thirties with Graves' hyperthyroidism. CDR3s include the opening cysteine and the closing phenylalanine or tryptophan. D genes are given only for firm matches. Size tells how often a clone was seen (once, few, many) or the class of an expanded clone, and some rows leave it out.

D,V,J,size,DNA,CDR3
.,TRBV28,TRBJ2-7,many,TGTGCCAGCAGTTCACGAGGGGAGACCTACGAGCAGTACTTC,CASSSRGETYEQYF
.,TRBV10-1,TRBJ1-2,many,TGCGCCAGCAGTGAGTCCCCAGGGGGCTACACCTTC,CASSESPGGYTF
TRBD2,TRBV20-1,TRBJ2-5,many,TGCAGTGCTAGCACCACCCGACTAGCGGGGCCATTCGAGGCGGAGACCCAGTACTTC,CSASTTRLAGPFEAETQYF
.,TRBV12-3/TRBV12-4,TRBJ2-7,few,TGTGCCAGCAGTCCTACATCGTTCTCCTACGAGCAGTACTTC,CASSPTSFSYEQYF
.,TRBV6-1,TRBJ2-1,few,TGTGCCAGCAGTCGGGACCACTGGCGGTTCTTC,CASSRDHWRFF
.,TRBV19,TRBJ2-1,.,TGTGCCAGTAGTATCGATCGGTTCGGGGCTATCTCCTACAATGAGCAGTTCTTC,CASSIDRFGAISYNEQFF
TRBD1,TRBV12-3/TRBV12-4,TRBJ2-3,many,TGTGCCAGCACCCCAATGCCCAGGGGGCATGGCACAGATACGCAGTATTTT,CASTPMPRGHGTDTQYF
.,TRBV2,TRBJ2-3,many,TGTGCCAGCAGTGATTCTAGCCAGAGCACAGATACGCAGTATTTT,CASSDSSQSTDTQYF
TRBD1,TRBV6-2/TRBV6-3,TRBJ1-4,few,TGTGCCAGCACGGGACAGCTAGAAAAACTGTTTTTT,CASTGQLEKLFF
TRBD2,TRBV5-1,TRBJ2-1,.,TGCGCCAGCAGCTTACCTCTGAGCGGGAGTTCCTACAATGAGCAGTTCTTC,CASSLPLSGSSYNEQFF
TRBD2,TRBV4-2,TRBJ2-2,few,TGTGCCAGCAGCCAGGAACCGGGACTAGCGGGAGACACCGGGGAGCTGTTTTTT,CASSQEPGLAGDTGELFF
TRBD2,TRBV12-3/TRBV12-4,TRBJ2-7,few,TGTGCCAGCAGTTTATCCGGGACTAGCGGGAGTATTGAGCAGTACTTC,CASSLSGTSGSIEQYF
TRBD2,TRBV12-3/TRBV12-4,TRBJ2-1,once,TGTGCCAGCAGTGAAAATAGCGGGTACTACAATGAGCAGTTCTTC,CASSENSGYYNEQFF
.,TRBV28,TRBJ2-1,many,TGTGCCAGCAGTTTCCCGGAGTACAATGAGCAGTTCTTC,CASSFPEYNEQFF
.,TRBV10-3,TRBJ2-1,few,TGTGCCGTAGGACAGCGCTACAATGAGCAGTTCTTC,CAVGQRYNEQFF
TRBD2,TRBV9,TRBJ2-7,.,TGTGCCAGCAGCGCAGGAACTAGCGGGAGATACGAGCAGTACTTC,CASSAGTSGRYEQYF
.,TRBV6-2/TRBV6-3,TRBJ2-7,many,TGTGCCAGCCGATCGACGGTGTCCTACGAGCAGTACTTC,CASRSTVSYEQYF
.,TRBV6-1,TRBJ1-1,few,TGTGCCAGCAGTGATCCCGTGGCCAACACTGAAGCTTTCTTT,CASSDPVANTEAFF
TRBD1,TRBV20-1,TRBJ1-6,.,TGCAGTGCTAGTTCAGACAGGGGATATAATTCACCCCTCCACTTT,CSASSDRGYNSPLHF
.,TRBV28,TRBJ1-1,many,TGTGCCAGCAGTTTTCCCACAGGGATCGTCTCCACTGAAGCTTTCTTT,CASSFPTGIVSTEAFF
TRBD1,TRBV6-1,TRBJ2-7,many,TGTGCCAGCAGAAGAACAGGGGGCGGAGAGCAGTACTTC,CASRRTGGGEQYF
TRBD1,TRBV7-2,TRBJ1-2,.,TGTGCCAGCAGCCCCTCACAGGGGAGAGGCTATGGCTACACCTTC,CASSPSQGRGYGYTF
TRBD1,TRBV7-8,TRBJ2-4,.,TGTGCCAGCAGCCCCGGGACAGGGGCCCTCACCAAAAACATTCAGTACTTC,CASSPGTGALTKNIQYF
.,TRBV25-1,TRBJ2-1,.,TGTGCCAGCAGTGAAGTCCGTAAAGCGGGCGAACGACGGTATGAGCAGTTCTTC,CASSEVRKAGERRYEQFF
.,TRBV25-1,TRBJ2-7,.,TGTGCCAGCAGTGACGTAGGTCAGCAGTACTTC,CASSDVGQQYF
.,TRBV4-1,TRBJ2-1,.,TGCGCCAGCAGCCAAACCGGGAGTTCCTCCTACAATGAGCAGTTCTTC,CASSQTGSSSYNEQFF
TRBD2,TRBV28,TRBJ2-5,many,TGTGCCAGCAGTTTTCGGCGGGGGGGACAAGAGACCCAGTACTTC,CASSFRRGGQETQYF
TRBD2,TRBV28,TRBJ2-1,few,TGTGCCAGCAGACTAAGGAGCGGGAGCTCCTACAATGAGCAGTTCTTC,CASRLRSGSSYNEQFF
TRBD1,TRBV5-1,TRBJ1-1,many,TGCGCCAGCAGGACTCAGGGGGGGAACACTGAAGCTTTCTTT,CASRTQGGNTEAFF
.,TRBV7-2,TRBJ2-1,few,TGTGCCAGCAGCTCGGGGGTCTTGACCTCGAATGAGCAGTTCTTC,CASSSGVLTSNEQFF
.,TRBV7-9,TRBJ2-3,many,TGTGCCAGCAGCGGCAACACAGATACGCAGTATTTT,CASSGNTDTQYF
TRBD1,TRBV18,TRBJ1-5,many,TGTGCCAGCTCGCCCGGGACAGGGGGCGGTCAGCCCCAGCATTTT,CASSPGTGGGQPQHF
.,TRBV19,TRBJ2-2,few,TGTGCCAGTCGGTCCAGGGGACCCACCGGGGAGCTGTTTTTT,CASRSRGPTGELFF
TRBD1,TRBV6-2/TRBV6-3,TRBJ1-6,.,TGTGCCAGCAGTTACGGGACAGTGAATAATTCACCCCTCCACTTT,CASSYGTVNNSPLHF
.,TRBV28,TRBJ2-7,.,TGTGCCAGCAGTACCCACGCAGGGGGGGGGCGCACCTACGAGCAGTACTTC,CASSTHAGGGRTYEQYF
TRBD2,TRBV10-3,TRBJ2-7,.,TGTGCCATCAGGGAACTCCCGACTAGCGGGGAGCAGTACTTC,CAIRELPTSGEQYF
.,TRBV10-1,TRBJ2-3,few,TGCGCCAGCAGTGTTCCGGGATCCCCGTTGGAGCAGTATTTT,CASSVPGSPLEQYF
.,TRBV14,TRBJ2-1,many,TGTGCCAGCAGCCAAGTTAGGTACAATGAGCAGTTCTTC,CASSQVRYNEQFF
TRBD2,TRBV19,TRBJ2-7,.,TGTGCCAGTAGCGAAGATCCGGGACTAGCGGCCCTGGAGCAGTACTTC,CASSEDPGLAALEQYF
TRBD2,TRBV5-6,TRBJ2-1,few,TGTGCCAGCAGCTTCTGGACTAGCGGGACCAACAATGAGCAGTTCTTC,CASSFWTSGTNNEQFF
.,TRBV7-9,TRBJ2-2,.,TGTGCCAGCAGCTATCCAACTCCGAACACCGGGGAGCTGTTTTTT,CASSYPTPNTGELFF
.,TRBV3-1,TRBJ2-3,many,TGTGCCAGCAGCCCCCTCCTCACAGATACGCAGTATTTT,CASSPLLTDTQYF
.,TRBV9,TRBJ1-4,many,TGTGCCAGCAGCGTCGACCGATTCAATGAAAAACTGTTTTTT,CASSVDRFNEKLFF
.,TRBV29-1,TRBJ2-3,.,TGCAGCGTCGGGACCCACGGGCAGGCAGATACGCAGTATTTT,CSVGTHGQADTQYF
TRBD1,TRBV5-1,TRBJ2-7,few,TGCGCCAGCAGCCTTGCTACCGGGACAGGGGTCTACGAGCAGTACTTC,CASSLATGTGVYEQYF
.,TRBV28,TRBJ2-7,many,TGTGCCAGCAGTTTCGCTAGGGGATACGAGCAGTACTTC,CASSFARGYEQYF